This TCR beta chain was recovered during a study of patients and donors after allogeneic stem cell transplantation (dated by TCRdb to 2020 to 2022). Comments on this clonotype: The specificity of this receptor is unknown. Base qualities are not recorded, but no much larger clone differs from it by a single base.

The library relied on RT-PCR. The listed sequencing device is NextSeq 550. TCRdb ran its own pipeline on the public reads, namely fastp trimming at Q25 and MiXCR clone calling, and kept in-frame beta chains. For every CDR3 protein sequence, its rows merge into one entry that carries the most common genes and DNA. This sample comprises about 110,000 distinct CDR3 sequences, about a third of them detected only once. More than 25% of the sample belongs to the ten largest clones. This clonotype was obtained from a human donor who was either an allogeneic HSCT recipient or a stem cell or donor lymphocyte infusion donor (not recorded which). It is not recorded whose cells these are; they may come from a transplant donor. The specimen sequenced was blood, either unsorted or a sorted T cell fraction (not recorded which).

CDR3 loop: CASSSPGPRKYF. The base sequence is TGTGCCAGCAGTTCGCCGGGTCCTAGGAAGTATTTT. The chain couples TRBV2 to TRBJ2-3, with no reliable assignment of the D segment. The CDR3, cysteine through phenylalanine, is 12 amino acids long. Only CDR3 DNA remains: 36 bases, in frame from the first base. V and J are truncated by 5 bases and 13 bases respectively, leaving an intervening sequence of 16 bases. CDR1 and CDR2 were assigned from the germline V gene as SNHLY and FYNNEI.